Sequencing of this T cell receptor beta chain was carried out in a study of shared clonotypes between healthy human individuals. This CDR3 comprises 15 residues. Germline CDR1 and CDR2: KGHSH and LQKENI. V lost 2 bases to trimming and J lost 4 bases, with 14 bases between them. PCR replicates from unsorted PBMC used around 320 ng DNA, and this amount was tens of thousands of T cell genomes. Sequenced by immunoSEQ multiplex PCR; TCRdb stores in-frame clones only, minus some. The data show about 510,000 clones, 79% seen once. J is TRBJ2-5 and V is TRBV18; D possibly corresponds to TRBD2 (6 bases). The clonotype was recovered from a woman aged 40 to 50 in good health. Some clones in this sample may be carry-over from other donors' samples. The specimen sequenced was PBMCs. In DNA form, the CDR3 reads TGTGCCAGCTCACCAGCCGGGACTCGGGGAGAGACCCAGTACTTC. It translates to CASSPAGTRGETQYF.